One sample yielded the 17 T cell receptor beta chains listed below, sequenced in a study of blood T cell repertoires in COVID-19. The data were produced by immunoSEQ multiplex PCR, yet TCRdb's version contains in-frame clones alone and is incomplete. The sample holds about 290,000 clones, roughly 90% seen once. Sequencing was carried out using peripheral blood. The source of these receptors is a woman in her thirties or forties who had recovered from COVID-19.

The genes are TRBV6-5 and TRBJ2-2; D is unclear. The CDR3 covers 14 residues. Germline values: CDR1 MNHEY, CDR2 SVGAGI. Trimming removed 6 bases at V and 4 bases at J, with 12 bases between. CDR3 nucleotides: TGTGCCAGCAGCCACCCGGTTCCCACCGGGGAGCTGTTTTTT. Its protein is CASSHPVPTGELFF.

With regard to this clone: This CDR3 is also generated by other DNA sequences in the sample. J is TRBJ2-7 and V is TRBV10-3, with D maybe TRBD1 (5 bases). The V gene lost 4 bases and the J gene lost 2 bases, with 9 bases spanning the gap. Per germline, CDR1 ENHRY and CDR2 SYGVKD. The CDR3 is 13 amino acids. CDR3 amino acids: CAISGQGPYEQYF. The CDR3, as DNA: TGTGCCATCAGTGGTCAGGGCCCCTACGAGCAGTACTTC.

This sequence joins TRBV4-1 and TRBJ2-7; TRBD2 agrees at 10 bases. The CDR3 is 17 amino acids. Germline loops: CDR1 MGHRA, CDR2 YSYEKL. With V trimmed by 0 bases and J by 4 bases, 9 bases remained unmatched. CDR3 sequence: CASSQEPLAGLEYEQYF. DNA for the CDR3: TGCGCCAGCAGCCAAGAACCACTAGCGGGACTCGAGTACGAGCAGTACTTC.

This clone was counted only a few times. The rearrangement joins TRBV10-3 to TRBJ2-3; TRBD1 matches 7 bases. The length of the CDR3 is 19 residues. V lost 4 bases, J lost 6 bases, and 22 bases stayed unmatched. Germline CDR1 is ENHRY and CDR2 is SYGVKD. The CDR3 coding sequence is TGTGCCATCAGTGGGCCGAGTCGACGCGGACAGGATTTAGGGGATACGCAGTATTTT. It codes for CAISGPSRRGQDLGDTQYF.

The chain carries TRBV10-3 and TRBJ2-7; TRBD1 agrees at 10 bases. The CDR3 spans 14 residues. CDR1 is ENHRY and CDR2 is SYGVKD in the germline V gene. Trimming cost V 6 bases and J 3 bases; bases outside gene matches: 5. The CDR3 nucleotides read TGTGCCATCAGCACGGGACAGGGGATCTACGAGCAGTACTTC. Its protein product is CAISTGQGIYEQYF.

This chain uses TRBV29-1 with TRBJ2-1; the match to TRBD2 covers 7 bases. Germline V lookup: CDR1 SQVTM, CDR2 ANQGSEA. J was trimmed by 3 bases and V by 5 bases; bases with no gene match: 13. The CDR3 consists of 16 residues. In DNA, the CDR3 is TGCAGCGTTAGGGCCGGGGGGACGGGAGGCTACAATGAGCAGTTCTTC. It codes for CSVRAGGTGGYNEQFF.

The chain's CDR3 is CASSQPGQDYGYTF. The CDR3 DNA follows: TGCGCCAGCAGCCAACCGGGACAGGACTATGGCTACACCTTC. V and J are TRBV4-1 and TRBJ1-2, with 8 bases identical to TRBD1. This CDR3 has 14 residues. The germline V gene has CDR1 MGHRA and CDR2 YSYEKL. Trimming took 2 bases from V and 3 from J; bases not matched to a gene: 2.

CDR3 region: CASSLRTGFGNSYEQYF. CDR3 DNA sequence: TGCGCCAGCAGCTTGCGGACAGGGTTTGGGAACTCCTACGAGCAGTACTTC. The rearrangement links TRBV5-1 to TRBJ2-7; 8 nucleotides align to TRBD1. V lost 1 base, J lost 0 bases, and 9 bases stayed unmatched. From germline, CDR1 is SGHRS and CDR2 YFSETQ. The CDR3 has 17 amino acids.

The chain recombines TRBV10-1 with TRBJ2-1; TRBD1 matches at 7 bases. There are 14 residues in the CDR3. Trimming removed 8 bases from V and 6 bases from J; junction bases left unmatched: 10. Germline V CDR1 and CDR2: WNHNN, SYGVQD (reference sequence). CDR3 sequence reads: CASGWTGRLNEQFF. The DNA for the CDR3 is TGCGCCAGCGGGTGGACAGGAAGACTCAATGAGCAGTTCTTC.

The table lists this clone with a count of one. The gene calls are TRBV11-2 and TRBJ2-1; 7 bases are shared with TRBD1. V shed 5 bases and J 5 bases; nucleotides not matched to a gene: 6. The CDR3 length is 14 residues. The germline V gene has CDR1 SGHAT and CDR2 FQNNGV. CDR3 sequence reads: CASSGGQEDNEQFF. CDR3 in DNA: TGTGCCAGCAGCGGAGGACAGGAGGACAATGAGCAGTTCTTC.

CDR3 sequence (DNA): TGTGCCAGCAGCTTGGGACTAGCGGGAGGGCTGAACACCGGGGAGCTGTTTTTT. Translation gives CASSLGLAGGLNTGELFF. This sequence joins TRBV7-9 and TRBJ2-2, with 16 nucleotides matching TRBD2. Looked up from germline, CDR1 is SEHNR and CDR2 is FQNEAQ (reference sequence). This CDR3 spans 18 amino acids. V gave up 3 bases and J gave up 1 base; unmatched junction bases: 2.

This chain joins TRBV3-1 (or the pseudogene TRBV3-2) and TRBJ2-5; 9 bases are a match to TRBD1. The CDR3 totals 15 residues. The germline V gene has CDR1 LGHDT and CDR2 YNNKEL (reference sequence). V was pared by 4 bases and J by 6 bases, with 9 bases of the junction left unmatched. CDR3 DNA sequence: TGTGCCAGCAGCCGGGACAGGGCGATGGGGAAGACCCAGTACTTC. Amino acid sequence: CASSRDRAMGKTQYF.

CDR3 coding DNA: TGTGCCAGCAGTTTGGTCCCGGGACAGGGCGTACATACGCAGTATTTT. This translates into CASSLVPGQGVHTQYF. The chain links TRBV27 to TRBJ2-3; 9 nucleotides line up with TRBD1. Germline CDR1 and CDR2: MNHEY and SMNVEV (reference sequence). V shed 3 bases, J shed 7 bases, and the junction held 11 bases outside the gene matches. The CDR3 sequence is 16 residues long.

This clone was observed a single time. The chain joins TRBV2 to TRBJ1-1; maybe TRBD1 (6 bases). This CDR3 is 14 amino acids long. Germline-derived CDR1 and CDR2 are SNHLY and FYNNEI. V was pared by 5 bases and J by 3 bases, with 13 bases between. The CDR3 sequence is CASSSQGGHTEAFF. The CDR3 coding sequence is TGTGCCAGCAGTTCACAGGGAGGGCACACTGAAGCTTTCTTT.

This chain joins TRBV3-1 (or the pseudogene TRBV3-2) and TRBJ2-3; 12 positions match TRBD2. The V segment lost 0 bases and the J segment 6 bases; nucleotides outside the gene matches: 4. The CDR3 covers 16 residues. Germline CDR1 LGHDT, CDR2 YNNKEL (reference sequence). Here the CDR3 DNA reads TGTGCCAGCAGCCAAGATGGACTAGCGGGGTCGGATACGCAGTATTTT. Protein sequence: CASSQDGLAGSDTQYF.

The rearrangement uses TRBV29-1 and TRBJ1-6; a weak D match, TRBD1 (5 bases). With 5 bases removed from V and 8 bases from J, the gap between germline ends came to 16 bases. Germline CDR1 and CDR2: SQVTM and ANQGSEA. The CDR3 loop spans 14 amino acids. CDR3 bases: TGCAGCGTTAAAGGACATGCGCCAGATTCACCCCTCCACTTT. Its protein product is CSVKGHAPDSPLHF.

This chain links TRBV21-1 with TRBJ1-5; the table's TRBD1 call for D was not verified on the DNA. TRBV21-1 is deemed a pseudogene. CDR3 size: 16 residues. As DNA, the CDR3 is TGTGCCAGCAGCAAAGTGATAGGGGCGAGCAATCAGCCCCAGCATTTT. This gives the protein CASSKVIGASNQPQHF.